The source of this T cell receptor (beta chain) is a study of PD-1 blockade in classical Hodgkin lymphoma. TCRdb's copy holds only in-frame clones and misses some; the assay was immunoSEQ multiplex PCR. The sample records about 30,000 clones, about 86% being singletons. The CDR3 totals 19 residues. Time point in this sample: cycle 4 day 1 (C4D1), after less than seven weeks of nivolumab. Each and every patient relapsed after autologous stem cell transplantation, and patients got differing brentuximab vedotin exposure. Negative selection with magnetic separation was used to purify CD4+ T cells from thawed PBMCs.

The material sequenced was CD4+ T cells from blood, taken before the fourth cycle of nivolumab. This chain uses TRBV21-1 with TRBJ2-3; TRBD1 reflects the table's D call only, with no check against the DNA. TRBV21-1 represents a pseudogene. This receptor was obtained from a human donor with classical Hodgkin lymphoma. CDR3 loop: CASSKGGWGQGLFTDTQYF. The CDR3 nucleotides read TGTGCCAGCAGCAAAGGGGGTTGGGGACAGGGGTTATTCACAGATACGCAGTATTTT.